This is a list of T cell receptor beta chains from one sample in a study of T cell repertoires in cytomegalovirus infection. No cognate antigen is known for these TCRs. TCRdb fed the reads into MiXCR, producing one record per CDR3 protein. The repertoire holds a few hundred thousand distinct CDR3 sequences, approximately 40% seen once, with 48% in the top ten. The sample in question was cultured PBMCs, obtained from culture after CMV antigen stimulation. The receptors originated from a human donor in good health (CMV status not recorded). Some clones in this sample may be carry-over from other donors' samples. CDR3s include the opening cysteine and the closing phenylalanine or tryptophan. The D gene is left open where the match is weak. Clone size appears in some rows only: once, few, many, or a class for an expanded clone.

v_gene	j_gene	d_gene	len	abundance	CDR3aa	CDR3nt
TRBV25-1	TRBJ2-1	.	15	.	CASSEFEQGITEQFF	TGTGCCAGCAGTGAATTTGAGCAGGGGATCACGGAGCAGTTCTTC
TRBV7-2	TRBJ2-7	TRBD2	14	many	CASRPTTSGYEQYF	TGTGCCAGCAGACCCACGACTAGCGGGTACGAGCAGTACTTC
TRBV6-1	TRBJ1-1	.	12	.	CASGRGASEAFF	TGTGCCAGCGGTAGAGGGGCCTCTGAAGCTTTCTTT
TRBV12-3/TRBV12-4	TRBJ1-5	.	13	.	CASMVAGRQPQHF	TGTGCCAGCATGGTGGCAGGGCGCCAGCCCCAGCATTTT
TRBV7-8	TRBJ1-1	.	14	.	CASSFLRIGTEAFF	TGTGCCAGCAGCTTCTTGAGGATCGGCACTGAAGCTTTCTTT
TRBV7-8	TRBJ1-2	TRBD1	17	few	CASSSVPGQGPHDSYTF	TGTGCCAGCAGCTCCGTACCGGGACAGGGTCCGCATGACAGCTACACCTTC
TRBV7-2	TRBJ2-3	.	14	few	CASTPVGSTDTQYF	TGTGCCAGCACGCCCGTGGGGAGCACAGATACGCAGTATTTT
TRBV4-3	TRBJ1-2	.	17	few	CASSQQRFPEHNYGYTF	TGCGCCAGCAGCCAACAACGTTTCCCCGAACACAACTATGGCTACACCTTC
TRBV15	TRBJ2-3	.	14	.	CATSRGGAGDTQYF	TGTGCCACCAGCAGAGGGGGGGCAGGAGATACGCAGTATTTT
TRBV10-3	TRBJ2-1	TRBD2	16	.	CAISSRTSGVYNEQFF	TGTGCCATCAGTTCCCGGACTAGCGGGGTTTACAATGAGCAGTTCTTC
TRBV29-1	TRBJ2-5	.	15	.	CSVESRVGVRETQYF	TGCAGCGTTGAAAGCCGGGTAGGAGTTCGAGAGACCCAGTACTTC
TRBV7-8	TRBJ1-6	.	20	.	CASSLARGSSSTRYNSPLHF	TGTGCCAGCAGCTTAGCGCGTGGCAGCTCCTCCACTCGCTATAATTCACCCCTCCACTTT
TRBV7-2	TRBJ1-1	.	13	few	CASSFNSRLEAFF	TGTGCCAGCAGCTTCAACAGTCGCCTTGAAGCTTTCTTT
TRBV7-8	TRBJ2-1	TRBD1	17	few	CASSLLGGLGSYNEQFF	TGTGCCAGCAGCTTACTAGGGGGCCTAGGCTCCTACAATGAGCAGTTCTTC
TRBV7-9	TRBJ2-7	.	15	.	CASSAGTVPLYEQYF	TGTGCCAGCAGCGCCGGGACCGTCCCGCTCTACGAGCAGTACTTC
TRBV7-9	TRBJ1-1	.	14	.	CVSSLAGVNTEAFF	TGTGTCAGCAGCTTAGCGGGGGTGAACACTGAAGCTTTCTTT
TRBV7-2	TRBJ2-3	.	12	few	CASSNGPDTQYF	TGTGCCAGCAGCAATGGGCCGGATACGCAGTATTTT
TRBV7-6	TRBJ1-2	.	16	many	CASSLGLRGRSYGYTF	TGTGCCAGCAGCTTAGGGTTGCGAGGGAGAAGTTATGGCTACACCTTC
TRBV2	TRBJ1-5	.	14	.	CASSEWTTQGPQHF	TGTGCCAGCAGTGAATGGACCACTCAGGGGCCCCAGCATTTT
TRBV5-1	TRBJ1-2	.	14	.	CASRPENRDYGYTF	TGCGCCAGCCGGCCCGAGAATAGGGACTATGGCTACACCTTC
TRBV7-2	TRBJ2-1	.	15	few	CASSLEMAGYNEQFF	TGTGCCAGCAGCTTAGAAATGGCGGGGTACAATGAGCAGTTCTTC
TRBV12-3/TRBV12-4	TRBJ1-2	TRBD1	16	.	CASSQRRDSAYYGYTF	TGTGCCAGCAGCCAACGTCGGGACAGTGCTTACTATGGCTACACCTTC
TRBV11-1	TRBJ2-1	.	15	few	CASSPGPTDFNEQFF	TGTGCCAGCAGCCCGGGCCCCACCGATTTCAATGAGCAGTTCTTC
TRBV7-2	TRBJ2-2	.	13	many	CASSLVSTGELFF	TGTGCCAGCAGCTTAGTTTCCACCGGGGAGCTGTTTTTT
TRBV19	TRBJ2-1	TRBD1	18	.	CASSLTGQGLKTDNEQFF	TGTGCCAGTAGCCTGACGGGACAGGGCCTTAAAACTGACAATGAGCAGTTCTTC
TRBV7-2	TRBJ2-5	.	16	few	CASSLAHSARGETQYF	TGTGCCAGCAGCTTAGCGCATTCTGCCAGGGGAGAGACCCAGTACTTC
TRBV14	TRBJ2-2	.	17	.	CASSQDVGGDGTGELFF	TGTGCCAGCAGCCAAGATGTCGGGGGCGACGGCACCGGGGAGCTGTTTTTT
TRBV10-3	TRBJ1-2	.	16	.	CAISSTNPSNNYGYTF	TGTGCCATCAGTTCGACAAACCCGTCGAATAACTATGGCTACACCTTC
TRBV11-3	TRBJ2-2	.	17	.	CASSLGRGVSNTGELFF	TGTGCCAGCAGCTTGGGCCGCGGGGTATCGAACACCGGGGAGCTGTTTTTT
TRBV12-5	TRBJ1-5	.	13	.	CASGSESNQPQHF	TGTGCTAGTGGTTCAGAGAGCAATCAGCCCCAGCATTTT
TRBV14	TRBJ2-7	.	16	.	CASSPGPTGESYEQYF	TGTGCCAGCAGCCCCGGGCCCACAGGCGAATCCTACGAGCAGTACTTC
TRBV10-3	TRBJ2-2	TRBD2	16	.	CAISPGLAANTGELFF	TGTGCCATCAGCCCGGGACTAGCAGCGAACACCGGGGAGCTGTTTTTT
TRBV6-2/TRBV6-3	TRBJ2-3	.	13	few	CASRLRIADTQYF	TGTGCCAGCAGACTCCGGATTGCAGATACGCAGTATTTT
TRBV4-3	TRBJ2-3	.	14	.	CASSLATGADTQYF	TGCGCCAGCAGCTTAGCTACAGGCGCAGATACGCAGTATTTT
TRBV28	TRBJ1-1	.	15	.	CASITGGVRGTEAFF	TGTGCCAGCATCACCGGAGGGGTTCGCGGAACTGAAGCTTTCTTT
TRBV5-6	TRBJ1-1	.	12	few	CASSFGSAEAFF	TGTGCCAGCAGCTTTGGTTCCGCTGAAGCTTTCTTT
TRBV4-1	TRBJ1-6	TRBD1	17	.	CASSQWPRGQGGSPLHF	TGCGCCAGCAGCCAATGGCCCCGAGGACAGGGGGGTTCACCCCTCCACTTT
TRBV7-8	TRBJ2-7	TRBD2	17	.	CASSLDRASGSSYEQYF	TGTGCCAGCAGCTTAGACAGGGCTAGCGGGAGCTCCTACGAGCAGTACTTC
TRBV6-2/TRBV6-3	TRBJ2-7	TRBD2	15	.	CASSYRLAGSYEQYF	TGTGCCAGCAGTTACCGACTAGCGGGAAGCTACGAGCAGTACTTC
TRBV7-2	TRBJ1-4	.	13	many	CASSLSGQEKLFF	TGTGCCAGCAGCTTGTCAGGGCAAGAAAAACTGTTTTTT
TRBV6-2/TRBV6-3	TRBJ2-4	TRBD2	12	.	CAASGGRDIQYF	TGTGCCGCGAGCGGGGGGAGGGACATTCAGTACTTC
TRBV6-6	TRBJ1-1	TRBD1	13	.	CASSPRGGFRAFF	TGTGCCAGCAGCCCCAGGGGGGGGTTTCGAGCTTTCTTT
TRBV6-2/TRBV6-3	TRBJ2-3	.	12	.	CASRAVTDTQYF	TGTGCCAGCAGGGCGGTCACAGATACGCAGTATTTT
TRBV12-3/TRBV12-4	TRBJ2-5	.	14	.	CASSFMTGKDTQYF	TGTGCCAGCAGTTTTATGACTGGAAAAGATACCCAGTACTTC
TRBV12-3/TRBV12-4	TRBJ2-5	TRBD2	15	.	CASSAGLAEVETQYF	TGTGCCAGCAGTGCTGGACTAGCGGAGGTAGAGACCCAGTACTTC
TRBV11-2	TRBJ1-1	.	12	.	CASSLENAGAFF	TGTGCCAGCAGCTTGGAGAATGCTGGAGCTTTCTTT
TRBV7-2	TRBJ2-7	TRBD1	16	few	CASSLVGSGGDYEQYF	TGTGCCAGCAGCTTAGTGGGCTCAGGGGGCGACTACGAGCAGTACTTC
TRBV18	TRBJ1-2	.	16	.	CASSPGGGIKVGGYTF	TGTGCCAGCTCACCAGGAGGTGGTATCAAGGTTGGAGGCTACACCTTC
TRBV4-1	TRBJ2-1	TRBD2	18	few	CASSQQILSGRLYNEQFF	TGCGCCAGCAGCCAACAGATACTTAGCGGGAGGCTCTACAATGAGCAGTTCTTC
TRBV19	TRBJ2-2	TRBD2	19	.	CASSIPPKTSGVSAGELFF	TGTGCCAGTAGTATCCCCCCTAAAACTAGCGGGGTCAGCGCCGGGGAGCTGTTTTTT
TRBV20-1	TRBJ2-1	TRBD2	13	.	CSVAAGVYNEQFF	TGCAGTGTCGCAGCGGGAGTGTACAATGAGCAGTTCTTC
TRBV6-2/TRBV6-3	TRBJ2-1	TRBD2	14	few	CASRDSGRGNEQFF	TGTGCCAGCAGAGATAGCGGGAGGGGGAATGAGCAGTTCTTC
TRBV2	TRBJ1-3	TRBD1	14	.	CASIRGTAGNTIYF	TGTGCCAGTATAAGGGGGACAGCTGGAAACACCATATATTTT
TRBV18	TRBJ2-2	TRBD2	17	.	CASSPGLAGAHTGELFF	TGTGCCAGCTCACCTGGACTAGCGGGAGCCCACACCGGGGAGCTGTTTTTT
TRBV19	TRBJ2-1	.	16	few	CASSILTGRAYNEQFF	TGTGCCAGTAGTATCCTTACGGGGCGGGCCTACAATGAGCAGTTCTTC